The rows below give T cell receptor beta chains drawn from one sample of a study of cytotoxic CD8 clonotypes in ibrutinib-treated CLL. Assay used: immunoSEQ multiplex PCR; TCRdb lists only in-frame clones, some missing. The sample yields a few hundred thousand clones, 67% seen once. Sequenced material: PBMCs, taken after 36 months of ibrutinib treatment. Receptor source: a human donor with chronic lymphocytic leukemia. CDR3s leave out the opening cysteine and the closing phenylalanine or tryptophan. Expanded clones get a size class; other rows say once, few or many, or leave the size out.

V gene: TRBV7-2; clone size: -; J gene: TRBJ2-7; CDR3 protein: ASSFDSTGYEQY
V gene: TRBV7-2; clone size: -; J gene: TRBJ2-2; CDR3 protein: ASSSRPPGELF
V gene: TRBV29-1; clone size: -; J gene: TRBJ2-3; CDR3 protein: SSSGDQGLHGTQY
V gene: TRBV4-3; clone size: -; J gene: TRBJ1-2; CDR3 protein: ASSPSTGSHGYT
V gene: TRBV2; clone size: once; J gene: TRBJ2-3; CDR3 protein: ASLGQATVDTQY
V gene: TRBV9; clone size: -; J gene: TRBJ2-1; CDR3 protein: ASSVLAGGWNEQF
V gene: TRBV5-4; clone size: -; J gene: TRBJ2-3; CDR3 protein: ASSRTSGSADTQY
V gene: TRBV7-2; clone size: -; J gene: TRBJ2-7; CDR3 protein: ASSLATAILS
V gene: TRBV5-1; clone size: -; J gene: TRBJ1-1; CDR3 protein: ASSLGGQATLEAF
V gene: TRBV7-9; clone size: -; J gene: TRBJ2-3; CDR3 protein: ASSRPLTDTQY
V gene: TRBV11-2; clone size: -; J gene: TRBJ1-2; CDR3 protein: ASSSTAGGDGYT
V gene: TRBV4-1; clone size: few; J gene: TRBJ1-2; CDR3 protein: ASSQYSEGVDAGGYT
V gene: TRBV2; clone size: -; J gene: TRBJ2-1; CDR3 protein: ASGQRDRVENEQF
V gene: TRBV7-9; clone size: -; J gene: TRBJ2-3; CDR3 protein: ASSLPAGTSTDTQY
V gene: TRBV5-1; clone size: -; J gene: TRBJ1-4; CDR3 protein: ASSLIGQSGEKLF
V gene: TRBV9; clone size: -; J gene: TRBJ2-2; CDR3 protein: ASSPPGLGVGELF
V gene: TRBV6-5; clone size: few; J gene: TRBJ2-1; CDR3 protein: ASSYSSTGNNEQF
V gene: TRBV25-1; clone size: -; J gene: TRBJ2-1; CDR3 protein: ASSEGGHFYNEQF
V gene: TRBV2; clone size: -; J gene: TRBJ2-7; CDR3 protein: ASHLQGAGEQY
V gene: TRBV27; clone size: -; J gene: TRBJ2-3; CDR3 protein: ASSQTGFTDTQY
V gene: TRBV2; clone size: -; J gene: TRBJ1-5; CDR3 protein: ASSGLVLPRSNQPQH
V gene: TRBV11-2; clone size: -; J gene: TRBJ1-3; CDR3 protein: ASSSDGTGNTIY
V gene: TRBV29-1; clone size: -; J gene: TRBJ2-1; CDR3 protein: SVVSPGEQF
V gene: TRBV15; clone size: -; J gene: TRBJ2-7; CDR3 protein: ATRDDYEQY
V gene: TRBV7-2; clone size: -; J gene: TRBJ2-3; CDR3 protein: ASSRGHSTDTQY
V gene: TRBV5-6; clone size: -; J gene: TRBJ1-2; CDR3 protein: ASSLVYRGRVYGYT
V gene: TRBV6-5; clone size: -; J gene: TRBJ2-7; CDR3 protein: ASSYQAGGSYEQY
V gene: TRBV5-5; clone size: once; J gene: TRBJ1-2; CDR3 protein: ASSLPRDGGFYGYT
V gene: TRBV19; clone size: few; J gene: TRBJ2-3; CDR3 protein: ASSKSRTSGADTQY
V gene: TRBV29-1; clone size: -; J gene: TRBJ1-2; CDR3 protein: SVPEEDRGGGGYT
V gene: TRBV5-6; clone size: once; J gene: TRBJ1-5; CDR3 protein: ASSLRRGGQPQH
V gene: TRBV7-8; clone size: -; J gene: TRBJ1-5; CDR3 protein: ASSLERQNNQPQH
V gene: TRBV29-1; clone size: -; J gene: TRBJ1-1; CDR3 protein: SVKQVQNTEAF
V gene: TRBV25-1; clone size: -; J gene: TRBJ2-7; CDR3 protein: ASSDGGQERPYEQY
V gene: TRBV27; clone size: -; J gene: TRBJ1-2; CDR3 protein: ASSATVLVPYGYT
V gene: TRBV5-6; clone size: -; J gene: TRBJ2-1; CDR3 protein: ASSALLRTYNEQF
V gene: TRBV11-3; clone size: once; J gene: TRBJ2-3; CDR3 protein: ASSRGTDTQY
V gene: TRBV4-1; clone size: -; J gene: TRBJ2-3; CDR3 protein: ASRRPYTDTQY
V gene: TRBV12-5; clone size: -; J gene: TRBJ1-5; CDR3 protein: ASGFGGNQPQH
V gene: TRBV2; clone size: -; J gene: TRBJ1-2; CDR3 protein: ASSKGTGQGHGYT
V gene: TRBV7-2; clone size: -; J gene: TRBJ1-5; CDR3 protein: ASSRTLSNQPQH
V gene: TRBV29-1; clone size: -; J gene: TRBJ1-1; CDR3 protein: SVITWPKNTEAF
V gene: TRBV27; clone size: -; J gene: TRBJ1-5; CDR3 protein: ASSLFTGSNQPQH
V gene: TRBV2; clone size: -; J gene: TRBJ1-5; CDR3 protein: ASSVIGDNQPQH
V gene: TRBV6-6; clone size: few; J gene: TRBJ2-7; CDR3 protein: ASSPGTRSRSEQY
V gene: TRBV11-3; clone size: few; J gene: TRBJ2-7; CDR3 protein: ASSEYRGSEQY
V gene: TRBV19; clone size: few; J gene: TRBJ2-2; CDR3 protein: ASTGQGYTGELF
V gene: TRBV2; clone size: -; J gene: TRBJ1-6; CDR3 protein: ATRTGDNSPLH
V gene: TRBV2; clone size: -; J gene: TRBJ2-7; CDR3 protein: ASSEEGQDSDEQY
V gene: TRBV5-1; clone size: few; J gene: TRBJ2-7; CDR3 protein: ASSTSSGSSYEQY